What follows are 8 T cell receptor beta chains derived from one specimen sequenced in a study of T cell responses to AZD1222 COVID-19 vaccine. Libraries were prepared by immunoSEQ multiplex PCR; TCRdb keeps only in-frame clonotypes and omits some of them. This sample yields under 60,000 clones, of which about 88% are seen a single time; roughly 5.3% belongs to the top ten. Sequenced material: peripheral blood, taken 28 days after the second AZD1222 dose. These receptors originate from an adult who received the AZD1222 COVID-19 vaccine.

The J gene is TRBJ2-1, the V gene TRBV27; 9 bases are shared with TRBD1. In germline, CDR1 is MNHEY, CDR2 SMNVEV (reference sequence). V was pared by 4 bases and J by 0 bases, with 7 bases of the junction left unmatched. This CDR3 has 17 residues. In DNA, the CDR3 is TGTGCCAGCAGTTCTAGGACAGGGGTAAGCTCCTACAATGAGCAGTTCTTC. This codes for CASSSRTGVSSYNEQFF.

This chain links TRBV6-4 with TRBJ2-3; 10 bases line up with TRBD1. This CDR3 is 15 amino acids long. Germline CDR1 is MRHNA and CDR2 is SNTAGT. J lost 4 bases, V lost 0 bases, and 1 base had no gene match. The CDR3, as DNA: TGTGCCAGCAGTGACTCGACAGGGGGCGCAGATACGCAGTATTTT. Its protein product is CASSDSTGGADTQYF.

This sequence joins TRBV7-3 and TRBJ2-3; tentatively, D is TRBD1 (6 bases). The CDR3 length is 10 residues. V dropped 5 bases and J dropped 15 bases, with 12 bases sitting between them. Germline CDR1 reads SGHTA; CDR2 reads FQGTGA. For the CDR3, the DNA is TGTGCCAGCAGCAACGGACAGCAATATTTT. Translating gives CASSNGQQYF.

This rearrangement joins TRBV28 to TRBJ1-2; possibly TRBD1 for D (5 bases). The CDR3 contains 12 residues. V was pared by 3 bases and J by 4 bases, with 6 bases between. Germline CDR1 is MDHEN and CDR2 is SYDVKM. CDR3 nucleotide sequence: TGTGCCAGCAGTTTTGGGGGCTATGGCTACACCTTC. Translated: CASSFGGYGYTF.

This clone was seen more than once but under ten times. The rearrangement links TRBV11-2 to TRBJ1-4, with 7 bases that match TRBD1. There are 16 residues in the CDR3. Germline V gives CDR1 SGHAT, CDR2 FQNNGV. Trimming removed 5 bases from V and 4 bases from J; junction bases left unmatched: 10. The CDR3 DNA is TGTGCCAGCAGCCCAGGGGGAGGGAGGGGTAATGAAAAACTGTTTTTT. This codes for CASSPGGGRGNEKLFF.

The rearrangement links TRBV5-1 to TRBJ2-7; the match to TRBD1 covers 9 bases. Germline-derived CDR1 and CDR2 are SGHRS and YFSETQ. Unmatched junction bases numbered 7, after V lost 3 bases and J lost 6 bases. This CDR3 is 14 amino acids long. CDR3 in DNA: TGCGCCAGCAGCTACCGGGACAGGGTAAGCGAGCAGTACTTC. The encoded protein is CASSYRDRVSEQYF.

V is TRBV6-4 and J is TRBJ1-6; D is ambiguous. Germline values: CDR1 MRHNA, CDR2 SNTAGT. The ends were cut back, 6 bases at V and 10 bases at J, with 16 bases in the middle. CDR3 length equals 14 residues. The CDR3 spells CASSRTPFSSPLHF. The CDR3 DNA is TGTGCCAGCAGCCGGACGCCGTTTTCCTCACCCCTCCACTTT.

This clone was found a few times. In DNA form, the CDR3 reads TGTGCCAGCAGTCCCCGGGGCCAGGCTACCTATGGCTACACCTTC. Its protein product is CASSPRGQATYGYTF. The chain joins TRBV6-5 to TRBJ1-2; D might be TRBD1 (5 bases). V gave up 5 bases and J gave up 4 bases, with 17 bases separating them. Germline CDR1 is MNHEY and CDR2 is SVGAGI. This CDR3 is 15 amino acids long.